This T cell receptor beta chain was obtained from a study of T cell responses to AZD1222 COVID-19 vaccine. Background on the study: Combined were second doses at about 4 or about 12 weeks.

Some clones are missing from TCRdb's copy, which holds only in-frame ones; the method was immunoSEQ multiplex PCR. Of 90,000 to 150,000 clones listed, around 87% are singletons. Whole-study results and caveats: Females made up more of the donors, who were largely white British, and clonal diversity may have come out too low. Nearly half of the spike-specific TCRs reportedly recognize variant regions that carry no mutations.

Comment on this clone: What it binds is not known.

The germline V and J ends were trimmed by 0 bases and 8 bases, with 9 bases remaining between them. Germline V gene sequence: CDR1 LNHNV, CDR2 YYDKDF (reference sequence). The CDR3 consists of 13 residues. The rearrangement joins TRBV15 to TRBJ2-3, with D perhaps matching TRBD2 (5 bases). The clonotype originates from an adult in good health. This specimen was peripheral blood, taken on day 0 of AZD1222 vaccination. This chain's CDR3 is CATSRDRESTQYF. The CDR3 nucleotides read TGTGCCACCAGCAGAGATAGGGAGAGTACGCAGTATTTT.